This T cell receptor beta chain was recovered during a study of shared clonotypes between healthy human individuals. In the case of this clone: As yet, its antigen is unknown.

A CD45RA+ naive subset and a CD45RA-negative memory subset were split from CD4+ cells. Replicate PCRs run on sorted subsets employed 150 to 250 ng DNA, 30,000 to 35,000 T cell genomes. The repertoire was sequenced with immunoSEQ multiplex PCR; TCRdb's copy has only in-frame clones and lacks some. The sample has 2 million to 2.5 million clones; roughly 90% are singletons. General study results and limits: Non-shared clonotypes had lower generation probabilities than those shared by all four donors.

In germline, CDR1 is SGHRS, CDR2 YFSETQ. The CDR3 runs to 13 residues. The V and J ends lost 0 bases and 6 bases respectively, with 9 bases between them. The sequencing sample was made of naive CD4+ T cells from PBMCs. As to subset: CD45RA+ positively selected. The receptor's source is a man aged 18 to 29 in good health. Some clones in this sample may be carry-over from other donors' samples. J is TRBJ1-1 and V is TRBV5-1; unclear D gene. CDR3 in amino acids: CASSLGGPSEAFF. In DNA form, the CDR3 reads TGCGCCAGCAGCTTGGGGGGTCCCTCTGAAGCTTTCTTT.